This T cell receptor (beta chain) originates from a study of cytomegalovirus exposure and HLA in healthy donors. The length of the CDR3 is 14 residues. The V and J ends lost 2 bases and 6 bases, in that order; junction bases with no gene match: 4. The germline CDR1 and CDR2 sequences are SGHTA and FQGNSA. PCR primers comprised 60 Vbeta and 13 Jbeta primers. Profiling relied on immunoSEQ multiplex PCR, and the TCRdb table lists in-frame clones only, not all of them. The repertoire has over 200,000 clones, more than 70% of them found once; the top ten carry about 1.2%. The sample was PBMCs. The receptor comes from a human donor in good health. V and J are TRBV7-2 and TRBJ2-7; 10 nucleotides line up with TRBD1. The CDR3 loop is CASSLTGTGVEQYF. Here the CDR3 DNA reads TGTGCCAGCAGCTTAACCGGGACAGGGGTCGAGCAGTACTTC.